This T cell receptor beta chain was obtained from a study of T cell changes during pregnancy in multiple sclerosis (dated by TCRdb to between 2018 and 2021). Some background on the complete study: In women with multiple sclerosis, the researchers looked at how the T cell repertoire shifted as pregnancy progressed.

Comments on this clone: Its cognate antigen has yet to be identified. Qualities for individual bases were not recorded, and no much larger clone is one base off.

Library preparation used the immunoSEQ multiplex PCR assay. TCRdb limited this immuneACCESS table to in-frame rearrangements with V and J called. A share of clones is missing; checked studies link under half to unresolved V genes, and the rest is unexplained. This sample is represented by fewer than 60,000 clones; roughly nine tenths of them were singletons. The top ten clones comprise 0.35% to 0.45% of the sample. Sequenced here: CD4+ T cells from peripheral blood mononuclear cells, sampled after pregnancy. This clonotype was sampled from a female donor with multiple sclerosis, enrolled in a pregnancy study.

The CDR3 corresponds to CASSLMSGLIQYF. The nucleotide sequence reads as follows: TGTGCCAGCAGTTTAATGTCAGGCCTAATCCAGTACTTC. The sequence is built from TRBV27 and TRBJ2-5, with no confidently assigned D gene. CDR1 is given as MNHEY and CDR2 as SMNVEV, both from the germline V gene (reference sequence). Cut back by 2 bases and 10 bases, the V and J ends lie 14 bases apart. The CDR3 has 13 amino acids, counting the end cysteine and phenylalanine. Only the CDR3 portion is preserved as DNA: 39 bases, with reading frame beginning at the first base.